One and the same sample provided the 20 T cell receptor beta chains below, sequenced in a study of T cells expressing NK-cell markers (dated by TCRdb to about 2020). The library was built by means of 5' RACE. The instrument was an Illumina HiSeq 2000. Each entry corresponds to one CDR3 protein sequence from reads that TCRdb reprocessed, and DNA is not given. In this sample's table one finds about 380,000 distinct CDR3 sequences. Jointly, the top ten make up around 5.2% of the sample. The sample was blood T cells: a sorted CD56 or NKG2C T cell subset, CD4+ or CD8+ T cells, or bulk PBMC T cells (not recorded which). The source is a man aged 18 to 70 in good health.

Here the CDR3 reads CSVVQGTMNTEAFF. The chain joins TRBV29-1 to TRBJ1-1; the TCRdb call, TRBD1, lacks DNA for checking. The germline CDR1 and CDR2 sequences are SQVTM and ANQGSEA. The CDR3 loop spans 14 amino acids.

This chain's CDR3 is CSAKPSGTSGGTGDTQYF. The chain is built from TRBV20-1 and TRBJ2-3; the D call of TRBD2 rests on TCRdb alone, since no DNA is present to check it. Germline assignment: CDR1 DFQATT and CDR2 SNEGSKA (reference sequence). This CDR3 has 18 residues.

The chain joins TRBV3-1 to TRBJ2-1; lacking DNA, the TRBD1 call made by TCRdb goes unchecked. The length of the CDR3 is 11 residues. Germline CDR1 is LGHDT and CDR2 is YNNKEL (reference sequence). CDR3 loop: CASSQAREQFF.

The chain employs TRBV28 and TRBJ1-4. From germline, CDR1 is MDHEN and CDR2 SYDVKM. CDR3 length: 15 residues. CDR3 loop: CASRVGPSAGEKLFF.

The chain joins TRBV12-3 or TRBV12-4 to TRBJ1-5; no DNA is available, so the TRBD1 call from TCRdb remains unchecked. The CDR3 totals 15 residues. The CDR3 protein is CASSSGNPYNQPQHF.

This chain connects TRBV5-6 to TRBJ1-5; TCRdb proposes TRBD1, but this gene call is untestable without DNA. The CDR3 runs 15 residues. Per the germline V gene, CDR1 is SGHDT and CDR2 is YYEEEE. The CDR3 reads CASRRFGTDNQPQHF.

The chain joins TRBV6-1 to TRBJ1-3; the D call of TRBD1 rests on TCRdb alone, since no DNA is present to check it. This CDR3 has 14 residues. The germline V gene encodes CDR1 MNHNS and CDR2 SASEGT. Here the CDR3 reads CASKQGISGNTIYF.

The rearrangement links TRBV9 to TRBJ2-7; the D call from TCRdb, TRBD1, cannot be confirmed without DNA. Germline V gene lookup returns CDR1 SGDLS and CDR2 YYNGEE. The CDR3 length is 14 residues. The chain's CDR3 is CASSPRRERSEQYF.

The chain is built from TRBV20-1 and TRBJ2-3; lacking DNA, the TRBD1 call made by TCRdb goes unchecked. Germline CDR1 is DFQATT and CDR2 is SNEGSKA (reference sequence). The CDR3 is made up of 12 amino acids. CDR3 in amino acids: CSPGQGGDTQYF.

CDR3 protein: CASSRPGEANTEAFF. The chain combines TRBV5-1 with TRBJ1-1; no DNA is available, so the TRBD1 call from TCRdb remains unchecked. CDR3 length: 15 amino acids. Germline V lookup: CDR1 SGHRS, CDR2 YFSETQ. The variable domain in full, completed from reference TRBV5-1 and TRBJ1-1, reads KAGVTQTPRYLIKTRGQQVTLSCSPISGHRSVSWYQQTPGQGLQFLFEYFSETQRNKGNFPGRFSGRQFSNSRSEMNVSTLELGDSALYLCASSRPGEANTEAFFGQGTRLTVV.

The chain combines TRBV11-2 with TRBJ2-7; TCRdb calls TRBD1, which cannot be checked without DNA. Per the germline V gene, CDR1 is SGHAT and CDR2 is FQNNGV. This CDR3 is 17 amino acids long. The chain's CDR3 is CASSLDLAGASQARQYF.

The chain is built from TRBV12-3 or TRBV12-4 and TRBJ2-5; TCRdb's D call, TRBD2, is unchecked because there is no DNA. This CDR3 has 15 amino acids. The CDR3: CASLSFGTGRETQYF.

The chain joins TRBV29-1 to TRBJ1-3; TCRdb's D call, TRBD1, is unchecked because there is no DNA. This CDR3 contains 14 residues. CDR1 SQVTM and CDR2 ANQGSEA come from the germline V gene. CDR3 in amino acids: CSVAWGFSGNTIYF. The full variable domain, in which reference TRBV29-1 and TRBJ1-3 provide the parts outside the CDR3, is SAVISQKPSRDICQRGTSLTIQCQVDSQVTMMFWYRQQPGQSLTLIATANQGSEATYESGFVIDKFPISRPNLTFSTLTVSNMSPEDSSIYLCSVAWGFSGNTIYFGEGSWLTVV.

The CDR3 reads CASSLARGAGGEQYF. The chain uses TRBV11-1 and TRBJ2-7; TCRdb's assignment of TRBD2 cannot be checked, as there is no DNA. This CDR3 has 15 residues. The germline V gene encodes CDR1 SGHAT and CDR2 FQDESV (reference sequence).

This chain joins TRBV19 and TRBJ1-1. The CDR3 contains 15 residues. In germline, CDR1 is LNHDA, CDR2 SQIVND (reference sequence). This chain's CDR3 is CASSMRATGRTEAFF.

This sequence joins TRBV5-1 and TRBJ2-7; TCRdb calls TRBD1, which cannot be checked without DNA. The CDR3 contains 15 residues. Germline assignment: CDR1 SGHRS and CDR2 YFSETQ. CDR3 loop: CASSLGGTDFYEQYF.

The chain recombines TRBV20-1 with TRBJ2-1; the D call from TCRdb, TRBD2, cannot be confirmed without DNA. Per the germline V gene, CDR1 is DFQATT and CDR2 is SNEGSKA (reference sequence). The CDR3 is 14 amino acids. The CDR3: CSARGLAGGSEQFF.

The CDR3 sequence is CASSPRDRLNEQYF. The rearrangement links TRBV12-3 or TRBV12-4 to TRBJ2-7; TCRdb calls TRBD1, which cannot be checked without DNA. The CDR3 extends over 14 amino acids.

J is TRBJ2-1 and V is TRBV19; TCRdb's assignment of TRBD2 cannot be checked, as there is no DNA. CDR1 and CDR2 (germline): LNHDA, SQIVND (reference sequence). CDR3 size: 16 residues. The CDR3 region is CASSVSGGASYNEQFF.

The chain combines TRBV6-5 with TRBJ2-1; TCRdb returns TRBD1, unconfirmable since there is no DNA. The CDR3 sequence is 14 residues long. The germline gives CDR1 MNHEY, CDR2 SVGAGI. This CDR3 is CASSYFIGDNEQFF.